Reported below is one T cell receptor (beta chain). Its antigen is unknown. The data were taken from a study of vaccination and CD4 T cells after COVID-19. Study outcomes and limitations: The great majority, 304 of 307 vaccine-specific clones, proved spike mono-reactive in convalescent patients.

An Oncomine TCR Beta short-read assay was used to sequence the DNA from cultured CD4+ T cells. It was from cultured CD4+ T cells that genomic DNA was extracted. TCRdb independently ran MiXCR on the PCR reads; one entry per CDR3 protein. The table shows about 14,000 distinct CDR3 sequences, with roughly 43% occurring only once. The treatment denotes: approximately 11-day PBMC culture with coronavirus spike peptide pools or control peptides (ViraFEST assay). Some 2.2 million PBMCs were grown per well alongside roughly 10 IU/ml IL-2 and 9.5 to 10 ug/ml peptide pools. Cells were cultured for 10 days, and then CD4+ T cells were isolated by negative selection. Sequences were obtained from cultured CD4+ T cells from blood. The sequence derives from a human donor with COVID-19.

Written as DNA, the CDR3 is TGCGCCAGCAGCCGGTCCGGGCCTAATCAGCCCCAGCATTTT. Amino acid sequence: CASSRSGPNQPQHF. The chain couples TRBV5-1 to TRBJ1-5; D gene unclear. V was trimmed by 4 bases and J by 4 bases, leaving 12 bases between them. CDR3 length: 14 amino acids. Germline V gene lookup returns CDR1 SGHRS and CDR2 YFSETQ.